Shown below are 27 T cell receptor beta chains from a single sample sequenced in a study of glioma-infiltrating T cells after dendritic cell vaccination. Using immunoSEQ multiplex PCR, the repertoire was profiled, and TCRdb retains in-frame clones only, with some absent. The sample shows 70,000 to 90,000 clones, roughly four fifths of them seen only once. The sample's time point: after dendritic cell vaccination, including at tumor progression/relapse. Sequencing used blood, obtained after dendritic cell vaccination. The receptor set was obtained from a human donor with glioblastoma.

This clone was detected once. The CDR3 DNA reads as TGTGCCAGCAGCTTAAGTCCGGTGGTCTCTGGAAACACCATATATTTT. Translation: CASSLSPVVSGNTIYF. V is TRBV7-2 and J is TRBJ1-3; no reliable D call. CDR3 length equals 16 residues. With 2 bases removed from V and 0 bases from J, the gap between germline ends came to 11 bases. Germline CDR1 and CDR2: SGHTA and FQGNSA.

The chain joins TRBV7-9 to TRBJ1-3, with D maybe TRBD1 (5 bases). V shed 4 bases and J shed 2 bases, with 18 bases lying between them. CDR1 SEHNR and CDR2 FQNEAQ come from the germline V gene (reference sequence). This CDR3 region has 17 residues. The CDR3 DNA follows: TGTGCCAGCAGCTCCACGATTGGGGGGGTAACTGGAAACACCATATATTTT. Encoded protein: CASSSTIGGVTGNTIYF. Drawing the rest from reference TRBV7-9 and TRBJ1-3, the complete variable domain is DTGVSQNPRHKITKRGQNVTFRCDPISEHNRLYWYRQTLGQGPEFLTYFQNEAQLEKSRLLSDRFSAERPKGSFSTLEIQRTEQGDSAMYLCASSSTIGGVTGNTIYFGEGSWLTVV.

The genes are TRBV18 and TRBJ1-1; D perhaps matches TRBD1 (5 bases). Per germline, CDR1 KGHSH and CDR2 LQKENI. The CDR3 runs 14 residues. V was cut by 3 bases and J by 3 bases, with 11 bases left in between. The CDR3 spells CASSPGGGDTEAFF. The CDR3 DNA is TGTGCCAGCTCACCGGGGGGAGGGGACACTGAAGCTTTCTTT.

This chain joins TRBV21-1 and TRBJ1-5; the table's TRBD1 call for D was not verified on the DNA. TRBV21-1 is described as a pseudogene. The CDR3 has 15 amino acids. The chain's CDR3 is CASSKRGYSNQPQHF. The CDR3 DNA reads TGTGCCAGCAGCAAGAGGGGGTATAGCAATCAGCCCCAGCATTTT.

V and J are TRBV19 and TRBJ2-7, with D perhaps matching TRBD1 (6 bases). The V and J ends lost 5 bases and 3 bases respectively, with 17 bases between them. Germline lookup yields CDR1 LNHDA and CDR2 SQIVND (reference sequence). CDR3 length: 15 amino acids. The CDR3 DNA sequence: TGTGCCAGTAGTGGGTTGGACAGCGCGGTCTACGAGCAGTACTTC. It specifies CASSGLDSAVYEQYF.

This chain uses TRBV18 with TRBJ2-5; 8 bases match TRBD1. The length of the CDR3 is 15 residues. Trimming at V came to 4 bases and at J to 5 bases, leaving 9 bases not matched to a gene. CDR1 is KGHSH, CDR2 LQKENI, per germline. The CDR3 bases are TGTGCCAGCTCACGCGCCGGACAGGGTCGCGAGACCCAGTACTTC. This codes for CASSRAGQGRETQYF.

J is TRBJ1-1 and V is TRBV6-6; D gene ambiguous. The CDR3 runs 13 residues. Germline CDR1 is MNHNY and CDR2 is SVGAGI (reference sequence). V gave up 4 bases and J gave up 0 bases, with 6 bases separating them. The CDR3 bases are TGTGCCAGCAGTTCAGATATGAACACTGAAGCTTTCTTT. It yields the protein CASSSDMNTEAFF.

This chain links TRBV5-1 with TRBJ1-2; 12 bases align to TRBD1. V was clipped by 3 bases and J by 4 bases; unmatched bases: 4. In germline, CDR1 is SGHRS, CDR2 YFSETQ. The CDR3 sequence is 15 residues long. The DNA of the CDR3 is TGCGCCAGCAGCTCCGGGACAGGGGGCGTCTATGGCTACACCTTC. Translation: CASSSGTGGVYGYTF. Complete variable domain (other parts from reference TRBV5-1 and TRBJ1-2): KAGVTQTPRYLIKTRGQQVTLSCSPISGHRSVSWYQQTPGQGLQFLFEYFSETQRNKGNFPGRFSGRQFSNSRSEMNVSTLELGDSALYLCASSSGTGGVYGYTFGSGTRLTVV.

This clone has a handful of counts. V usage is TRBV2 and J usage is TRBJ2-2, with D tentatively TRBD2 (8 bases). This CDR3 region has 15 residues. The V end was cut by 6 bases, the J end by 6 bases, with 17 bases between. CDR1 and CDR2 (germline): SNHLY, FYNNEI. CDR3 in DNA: TGTGCCAGCAGCCCGGGAGGGGGCTCGGCCGGGGAGCTGTTTTTT. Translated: CASSPGGGSAGELFF.

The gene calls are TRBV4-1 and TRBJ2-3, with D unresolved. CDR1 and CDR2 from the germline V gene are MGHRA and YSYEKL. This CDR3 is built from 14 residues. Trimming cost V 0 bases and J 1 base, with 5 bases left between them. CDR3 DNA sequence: TGCGCCAGCAGCCAAGAGACTCGCACAGATACGCAGTATTTT. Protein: CASSQETRTDTQYF.

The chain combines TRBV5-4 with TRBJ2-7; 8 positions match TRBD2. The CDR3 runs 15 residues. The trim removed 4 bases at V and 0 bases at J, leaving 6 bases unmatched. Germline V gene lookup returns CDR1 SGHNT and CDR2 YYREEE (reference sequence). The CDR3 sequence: CASSKSGGGSYEQYF. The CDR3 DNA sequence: TGTGCCAGCAGCAAAAGCGGGGGAGGCTCCTACGAGCAGTACTTC.

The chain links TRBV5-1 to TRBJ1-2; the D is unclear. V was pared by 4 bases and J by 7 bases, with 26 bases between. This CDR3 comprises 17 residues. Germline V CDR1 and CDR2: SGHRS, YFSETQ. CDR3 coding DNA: TGCGCCAGCAGCCCTACTCCGGACGGAGTAGGCGAGGGTGGCTACACCTTC. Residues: CASSPTPDGVGEGGYTF.

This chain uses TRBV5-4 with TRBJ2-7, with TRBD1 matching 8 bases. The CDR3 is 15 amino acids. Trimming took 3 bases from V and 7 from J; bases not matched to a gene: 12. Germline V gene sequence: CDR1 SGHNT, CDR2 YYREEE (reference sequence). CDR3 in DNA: TGTGCCAGCAGCTCCGGTGGACCGGACAGGGTGGAGCAGTACTTC. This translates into CASSSGGPDRVEQYF. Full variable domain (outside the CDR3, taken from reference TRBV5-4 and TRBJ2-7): ETGVTQSPTHLIKTRGQQVTLRCSSQSGHNTVSWYQQALGQGPQFIFQYYREEENGRGNFPPRFSGLQFPNYSSELNVNALELDDSALYLCASSSGGPDRVEQYFGPGTRLTVT.

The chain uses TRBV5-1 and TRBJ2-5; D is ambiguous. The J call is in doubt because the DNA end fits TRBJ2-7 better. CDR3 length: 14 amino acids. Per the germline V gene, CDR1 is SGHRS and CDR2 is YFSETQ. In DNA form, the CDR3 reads TGCGCCAGCAGCTTGGTGCTGGGTAGCTACGAGCAGTACTTC. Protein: CASSLVLGSYEQYF.

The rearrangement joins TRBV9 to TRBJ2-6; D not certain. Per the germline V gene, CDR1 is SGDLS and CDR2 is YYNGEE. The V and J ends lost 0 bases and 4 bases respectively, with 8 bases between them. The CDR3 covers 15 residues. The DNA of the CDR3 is TGTGCCAGCAGCGTAGCCCGGGTAGGGGCCAACGTCCTGACTTTC. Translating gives CASSVARVGANVLTF.

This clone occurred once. In DNA, the CDR3 is TGTGCCAGCAGTGAAGCGCAGGGTCGGAACTATGGCTACACCTTC. It codes for CASSEAQGRNYGYTF. The chain couples TRBV6-1 to TRBJ1-2; maybe TRBD1 (5 bases). In germline, CDR1 is MNHNS, CDR2 SASEGT. Deletions cut 0 bases from V and 2 bases from J, with 10 bases between. CDR3 length: 15 amino acids.

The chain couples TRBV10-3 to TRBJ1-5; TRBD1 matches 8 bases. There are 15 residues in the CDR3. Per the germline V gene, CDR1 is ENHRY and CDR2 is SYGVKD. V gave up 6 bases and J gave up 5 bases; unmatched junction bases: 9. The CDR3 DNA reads TGTGCCATCAGCGAAGGGGGACAGGCATATCAGCCCCAGCATTTT. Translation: CAISEGGQAYQPQHF.

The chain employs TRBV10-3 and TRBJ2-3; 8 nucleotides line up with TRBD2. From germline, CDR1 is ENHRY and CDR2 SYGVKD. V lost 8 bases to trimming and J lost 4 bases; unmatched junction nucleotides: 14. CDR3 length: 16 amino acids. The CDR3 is CAIPPTGLGIADTQYF. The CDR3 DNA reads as TGTGCCATCCCACCTACGGGACTAGGGATCGCAGATACGCAGTATTTT.

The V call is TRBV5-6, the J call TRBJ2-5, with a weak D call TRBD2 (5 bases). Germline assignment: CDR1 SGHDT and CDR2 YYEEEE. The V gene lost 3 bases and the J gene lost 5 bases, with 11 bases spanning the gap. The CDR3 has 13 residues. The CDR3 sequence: CASSWGRGETQYF. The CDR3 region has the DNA TGTGCCAGCAGCTGGGGTCGAGGGGAGACCCAGTACTTC.

The CDR3 here is CASSYSMGQGKYEQYF. As DNA, the CDR3 is TGTGCCAGCAGTTACTCGATGGGACAGGGAAAATACGAGCAGTACTTC. V usage is TRBV6-5 and J usage is TRBJ2-7, with TRBD1 matching over 9 bases. The CDR3 sequence is 16 residues long. In germline, CDR1 is MNHEY, CDR2 SVGAGI. With V trimmed by 0 bases and J by 4 bases, 7 bases remained unmatched.

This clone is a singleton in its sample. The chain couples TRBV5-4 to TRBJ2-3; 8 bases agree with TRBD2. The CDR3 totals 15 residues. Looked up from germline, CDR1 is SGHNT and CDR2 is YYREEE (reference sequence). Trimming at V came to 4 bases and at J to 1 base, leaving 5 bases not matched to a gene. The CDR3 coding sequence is TGTGCCAGCAGCCCCGGGGGGGCGGGCACAGATACGCAGTATTTT. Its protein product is CASSPGGAGTDTQYF.

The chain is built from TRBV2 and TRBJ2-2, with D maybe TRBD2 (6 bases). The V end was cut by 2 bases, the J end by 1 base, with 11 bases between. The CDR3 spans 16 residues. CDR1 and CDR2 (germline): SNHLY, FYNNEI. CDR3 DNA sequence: TGTGCCAGCAGTGAACGGGGACTTGGGAACACCGGGGAGCTGTTTTTT. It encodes CASSERGLGNTGELFF.

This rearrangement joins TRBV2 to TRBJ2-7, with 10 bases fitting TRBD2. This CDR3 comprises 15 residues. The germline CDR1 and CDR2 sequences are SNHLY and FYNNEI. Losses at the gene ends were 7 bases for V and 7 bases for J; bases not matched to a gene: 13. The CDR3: CASTQRLAGGGEQYF. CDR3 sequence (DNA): TGTGCCAGCACACAGAGGTTAGCGGGGGGAGGGGAGCAGTACTTC.

DNA of the CDR3: TGTGCCAGCAGCCCACGAGGGGGGGCAGATAACACTGAAGCTTTCTTT. Its translation: CASSPRGGADNTEAFF. J is TRBJ1-1 and V is TRBV9; D perhaps matches TRBD1 (6 bases). Trimming cost V 4 bases and J 2 bases, with 18 bases left between them. Germline V gene data show CDR1 as SGDLS and CDR2 as YYNGEE. The CDR3 totals 16 residues.

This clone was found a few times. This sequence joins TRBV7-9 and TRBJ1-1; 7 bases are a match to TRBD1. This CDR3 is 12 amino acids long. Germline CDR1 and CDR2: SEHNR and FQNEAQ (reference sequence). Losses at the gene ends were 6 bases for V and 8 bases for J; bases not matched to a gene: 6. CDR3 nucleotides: TGTGCCAGCAGGGCGGGACAGAGCGAAGCTTTCTTT. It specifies CASRAGQSEAFF. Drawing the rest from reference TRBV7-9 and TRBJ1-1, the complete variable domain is DTGVSQNPRHKITKRGQNVTFRCDPISEHNRLYWYRQTLGQGPEFLTYFQNEAQLEKSRLLSDRFSAERPKGSFSTLEIQRTEQGDSAMYLCASRAGQSEAFFGQGTRLTVV.

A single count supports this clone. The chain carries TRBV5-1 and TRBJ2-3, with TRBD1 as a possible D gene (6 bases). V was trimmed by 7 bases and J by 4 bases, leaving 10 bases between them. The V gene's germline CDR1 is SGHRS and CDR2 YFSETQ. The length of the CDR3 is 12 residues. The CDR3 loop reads CASREGADTQYF. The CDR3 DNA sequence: TGCGCCAGCCGTGAGGGGGCAGATACGCAGTATTTT. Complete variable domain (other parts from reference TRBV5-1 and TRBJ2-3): KAGVTQTPRYLIKTRGQQVTLSCSPISGHRSVSWYQQTPGQGLQFLFEYFSETQRNKGNFPGRFSGRQFSNSRSEMNVSTLELGDSALYLCASREGADTQYFGPGTRLTVL.

CDR3 nucleotide sequence: TGTGCCAGCAGCCGGAGCGCCGGGTATGGCTACACCTTC. Translating gives CASSRSAGYGYTF. The gene calls are TRBV6-6 and TRBJ1-2; D ambiguous. V was trimmed by 6 bases and J by 5 bases, leaving 13 bases between them. This CDR3 has 13 residues. Germline-derived CDR1 and CDR2 are MNHNY and SVGAGI (reference sequence).